This TCR beta chain was sequenced for a study of T cells in tuberculosis. Across the study: A South African cohort included IGRA-negative adolescents, latently infected IGRA-positive adolescents and adults with active tuberculosis. Within 7 days of starting treatment, or before, PBMC were stored. Findings and limits, study-wide: Active tuberculosis patients had shorter CDR3-alpha; the beta difference was nonsignificant. GEM motif frequencies gave 55% to 75% accuracy; the GMM repertoire gave 85% to 90%.

Notes on this clone: The target antigen is unknown.

In germline, CDR1 is MNHNS, CDR2 SASEGT. There are 14 residues in the CDR3. The ends were cut back, 3 bases at V and 1 base at J, with 7 bases in the middle. Stated time point: new active TB diagnosis, blood taken before or within 7 days of starting treatment. TCRdb's copy holds only in-frame clones and misses some; the assay was immunoSEQ multiplex PCR. The table shows about 40,000 clones, with around 94% occurring only once. The sample consisted of PBMCs, taken at tuberculosis diagnosis. V is TRBV6-1 and J is TRBJ2-4; TRBD2 is a possible D gene (6 bases). The TCR comes from an adult with tuberculosis. The CDR3, as DNA: TGTGCCAGCAGTGACCTAGCGGCCAAAAACATTCAGTACTTC. Encoded protein: CASSDLAAKNIQYF.